Listed below are T cell receptor beta chains from one sample, sequenced in a study of shared T cell receptors in the human thymus. Clones were read by immunoSEQ multiplex PCR, and TCRdb kept only the in-frame ones, dropping some. The repertoire has hundreds of thousands of clones, more than 75% of them found once; the top ten carry 0.0095% to 0.011%. A further study also used this sample, focusing on human thymus T cells.

The specimen was thymocytes. The receptors were sampled from a boy in the first two years of life with a congenital heart defect. The conserved cysteine and the conserved F or W are not part of the CDR3 here.

J | V | CDR3
TRBJ1-1 | TRBV27 | ASSPNDSPCEAF
TRBJ1-5 | TRBV6-6 | ASSYSRLNNQPQH
TRBJ2-1 | TRBV4-1 | ASSQDSGPGSEQF
TRBJ1-4 | TRBV28 | ASSPTGNNEKLF
TRBJ2-1 | TRBV7-7 | ASSPRQGPPYNEQF
TRBJ1-3 | TRBV28 | ASSVPQNFGNTIY
NA | TRBV6-5 | ASTWARGDNEQY
TRBJ2-7 | TRBV6-4 | ASSDMNRGVDEQY
TRBJ2-1 | TRBV5-6 | ASSLAVYNEQF
TRBJ2-7 | TRBV11-2 | ASRAASGRSEQY
TRBJ2-7 | TRBV6-5 | ASSCWLAGGPYEQY
TRBJ2-3 | TRBV5-1 | ASSLGLSGTDTQY
TRBJ2-2 | TRBV6-4 | ASSPTRAGELF
TRBJ2-1 | TRBV29-1 | SGLRTSGRAPRNEQF
TRBJ1-4 | TRBV7-8 | ASSSTGFSEKLF
TRBJ2-1 | TRBV6-1 | ASSERQGTFTYNEQF
TRBJ2-1 | TRBV9 | ASSAPGLLNEQF
TRBJ2-1 | TRBV11-3 | ASSSGGNPYNEQF
TRBJ2-3 | TRBV13 | ASSMTPGTSGGDTDTQY
TRBJ2-3 | TRBV25-1 | ASSEMGLAGGTDTQY
TRBJ2-3 | TRBV11-2 | ASSLTDRTGGTDTQY
TRBJ2-7 | TRBV5-4 | ASSARDRGKNEQY
TRBJ1-3 | TRBV7-9 | ASSLETGSGNTIY
TRBJ1-5 | TRBV27 | ASSSGPDRGLYQPQH
TRBJ2-1 | TRBV6-5 | ASSYLGAYNNEQF
TRBJ2-2 | TRBV28 | ASSYGGEGDTGELF
TRBJ2-2 | TRBV10-3 | AISEGPDKNTGELF
TRBJ2-7 | TRBV7-9 | ASSPALWTETYEQY
TRBJ2-6 | TRBV10-3 | AISESGTGGSGANVLT
TRBJ1-1 | TRBV7-9 | ASSLGGQGNTEAF
TRBJ2-7 | TRBV28 | ATKTSGSYEQY
TRBJ2-1 | TRBV7-8 | ASSPRTSGPYNEQF
TRBJ2-7 | TRBV27 | ASSFISGRGGTSGRGSYEQY
TRBJ2-2 | TRBV5-6 | ASSLCLGSLGAGELF
TRBJ2-7 | TRBV2 | ASSWDRFTYEQY
TRBJ1-1 | TRBV5-4 | ASSLDPSNTEAF
TRBJ1-5 | TRBV6-6 | ASSYAGKSQPQH
TRBJ2-7 | TRBV5-1 | ASSKWTGCYEQY
TRBJ2-7 | TRBV30 | AWSVAFEQY
TRBJ2-7 | TRBV27 | ASTPQVGYEQY
TRBJ1-3 | TRBV30 | AWSGQGARNTIY